This T cell receptor (beta chain) is drawn from a study of T cell changes during pregnancy in multiple sclerosis. The repertoire was sequenced with immunoSEQ multiplex PCR; TCRdb's copy has only in-frame clones and lacks some. This sample has approximately 74,000 clones, with approximately 90% found just once. This TCR came from a female donor with multiple sclerosis, enrolled in a pregnancy study. The sample was peripheral blood, taken before pregnancy.

Here the CDR3 reads CASSSNTEAFF. The CDR3 DNA is TGTGCCAGCAGCTCGAACACTGAAGCTTTCTTT. This chain links TRBV6-5 with TRBJ1-1; the D is unclear. The germline V gene encodes CDR1 MNHEY and CDR2 SVGAGI. Trimming cost V 6 bases and J 1 base, with 3 bases left between them. CDR3 size: 11 residues.